Listed below are T cell receptor beta chains from one sample, sequenced in a study of blood T cell repertoires in COVID-19. This table comes from immunoSEQ multiplex PCR, and its TCRdb copy is limited to in-frame clones, with some not included. Here the sample spans 200,000 to 300,000 clones, 88% being singletons. The sample taken for sequencing was peripheral blood. These receptors were obtained from a woman aged 40 to 50 who had recovered from COVID-19. Each CDR3 is given with its conserved first and last residue. Each record gives: J gene, CDR3 length, clone size, V gene, D gene, CDR3 DNA, CDR3 protein. A D gene is named only where the DNA matches it firmly. Clone size is given for some rows only: seen once, a few or many times, or a class if the clone is expanded.

j_gene: TRBJ1-2
len: 15
abundance: .
v_gene: TRBV3-1/TRBV3-2
d_gene: TRBD1
CDR3nt: TGTGCCAGCAGCCTAGGGACAGGGGGTGGATATGGCTACACCTTC
CDR3aa: CASSLGTGGGYGYTF

j_gene: TRBJ1-6
len: 15
abundance: few
v_gene: TRBV6-6
d_gene: .
CDR3nt: TGTGCCAGCAGCCCGCCGGGGTCCTTTAATTCACCCCTCCACTTT
CDR3aa: CASSPPGSFNSPLHF

j_gene: TRBJ1-5
len: 15
abundance: .
v_gene: TRBV30
d_gene: TRBD1
CDR3nt: TGTGCCTGGAGCCCACAGGGGATCCCTTCGCAGCCCCAGCATTTT
CDR3aa: CAWSPQGIPSQPQHF

j_gene: TRBJ1-6
len: 14
abundance: .
v_gene: TRBV2
d_gene: .
CDR3nt: TGTGCCAGCACGCCGGCGGACACCAATTCACCCCTCCACTTT
CDR3aa: CASTPADTNSPLHF

j_gene: TRBJ2-2
len: 13
abundance: .
v_gene: TRBV25-1
d_gene: .
CDR3nt: TGTGCCAGCACAGGGGTTGGGACCGGGGAGCTGTTTTTT
CDR3aa: CASTGVGTGELFF

j_gene: TRBJ2-3
len: 13
abundance: .
v_gene: TRBV18
d_gene: .
CDR3nt: TGTGCCAGCTCACCCCCCGAGTCAGATACGCAGTATTTT
CDR3aa: CASSPPESDTQYF

j_gene: TRBJ2-1
len: 19
abundance: .
v_gene: TRBV11-2
d_gene: TRBD2
CDR3nt: TGTGCCAGCAGCTTAGATGGGCTAGCGGGACGTAGCTCCTACAATGAGCAGTTCTTC
CDR3aa: CASSLDGLAGRSSYNEQFF

j_gene: TRBJ2-3
len: 15
abundance: .
v_gene: TRBV9
d_gene: .
CDR3nt: TGTGCCAGCAGCGTACGGTCAACCCGCACAGATACGCAGTATTTT
CDR3aa: CASSVRSTRTDTQYF

j_gene: TRBJ1-2
len: 16
abundance: .
v_gene: TRBV30
d_gene: TRBD1
CDR3nt: TGTGCCTGGACTGTCGGTTCTTACAGGGGGGACTATGGCTACACCTTC
CDR3aa: CAWTVGSYRGDYGYTF

j_gene: TRBJ2-1
len: 16
abundance: .
v_gene: TRBV10-3
d_gene: .
CDR3nt: TGTGCCATCAGTGAGCCGCGGTTGGGCTCCTACAATGAGCAGTTCTTC
CDR3aa: CAISEPRLGSYNEQFF

j_gene: TRBJ1-2
len: 15
abundance: .
v_gene: TRBV5-4
d_gene: TRBD1
CDR3nt: TGTGCCAGCAGCTTGGACGGACAGGGGGTCAGAGGCTACACCTTC
CDR3aa: CASSLDGQGVRGYTF

j_gene: TRBJ2-5
len: 17
abundance: .
v_gene: TRBV19
d_gene: TRBD1
CDR3nt: TGTGCCAGTAGGGGCCCGGGACAGGGGCGGATCGGCGGGACCCAGTACTTC
CDR3aa: CASRGPGQGRIGGTQYF

j_gene: TRBJ2-1
len: 14
abundance: .
v_gene: TRBV6-5
d_gene: TRBD1
CDR3nt: TGTGCCAGCAGCCCCGGGACAGGGAGGTATGAGCAGTTCTTC
CDR3aa: CASSPGTGRYEQFF

j_gene: TRBJ1-4
len: 13
abundance: .
v_gene: TRBV12-3/TRBV12-4
d_gene: TRBD1
CDR3nt: TGTGCCAGCAGCCGACAGGGGAATGAAAAACTGTTTTTT
CDR3aa: CASSRQGNEKLFF

j_gene: TRBJ2-3
len: 17
abundance: .
v_gene: TRBV5-1
d_gene: TRBD2
CDR3nt: TGCGCCAGCAGCCCGCGCGCGCTAGCGGGCCCCGCAGATACGCAGTATTTT
CDR3aa: CASSPRALAGPADTQYF

j_gene: TRBJ1-5
len: 15
abundance: .
v_gene: TRBV6-6
d_gene: .
CDR3nt: TGTGCCAGCACCAACGATCTAGGGGGCAATCAGCCCCAGCATTTT
CDR3aa: CASTNDLGGNQPQHF

j_gene: TRBJ2-3
len: 17
abundance: .
v_gene: TRBV6-4
d_gene: .
CDR3nt: TGTGCCAGCAGTGACAGGTTTTTGCGGAACTCCACAGATACGCAGTATTTT
CDR3aa: CASSDRFLRNSTDTQYF

j_gene: TRBJ2-2
len: 14
abundance: .
v_gene: TRBV19
d_gene: .
CDR3nt: TGTGCCAGTAGTAGGGCAGCGAACACCGGGGAGCTGTTTTTT
CDR3aa: CASSRAANTGELFF

j_gene: TRBJ2-3
len: 15
abundance: once
v_gene: TRBV7-3
d_gene: TRBD2
CDR3nt: TGTGCCAGCAGCCCCCGGACTAGCGGCTCGGATACGCAGTATTTT
CDR3aa: CASSPRTSGSDTQYF

j_gene: TRBJ2-1
len: 13
abundance: .
v_gene: TRBV24-1
d_gene: .
CDR3nt: TGTGCCACCAGTGACCCCGGGGACATTGTGCAGTTCTTC
CDR3aa: CATSDPGDIVQFF

j_gene: TRBJ2-7
len: 13
abundance: .
v_gene: TRBV5-8
d_gene: TRBD2
CDR3nt: TGTGCCAGCAGCCGACTAGCGGGAGGGCTGGAGTACTTC
CDR3aa: CASSRLAGGLEYF

j_gene: TRBJ1-3
len: 16
abundance: .
v_gene: TRBV5-6
d_gene: .
CDR3nt: TGTGCCAGCAGCCCTAGACCGAAACGCTCTGGAAACACCATATATTTT
CDR3aa: CASSPRPKRSGNTIYF

j_gene: TRBJ2-5
len: 14
abundance: .
v_gene: TRBV6-5
d_gene: TRBD2
CDR3nt: TGTGCCAGCAGCCCGAGCACTAGCGGGAAGACCCAGTACTTC
CDR3aa: CASSPSTSGKTQYF

j_gene: TRBJ1-4
len: 17
abundance: .
v_gene: TRBV5-3
d_gene: .
CDR3nt: TGTGCCAGAACCCCGGCGGGGAGGACAACAACTAATGAAAAACTGTTTTTT
CDR3aa: CARTPAGRTTTNEKLFF

j_gene: TRBJ2-2
len: 15
abundance: .
v_gene: TRBV5-1
d_gene: TRBD2
CDR3nt: TGCGCCAGCAGCTTGGGGGTAGCGGGCACCGGGGAGCTGTTTTTT
CDR3aa: CASSLGVAGTGELFF

j_gene: TRBJ2-5
len: 13
abundance: .
v_gene: TRBV5-4
d_gene: .
CDR3nt: TGTGCCAGCAGAACACAGGGACAAGAGACCCAGTACTTC
CDR3aa: CASRTQGQETQYF

j_gene: TRBJ1-4
len: 13
abundance: few
v_gene: TRBV5-6
d_gene: TRBD1
CDR3nt: TGTGCCAGCAGCTTACCGACAGGGGAAAAACTGTTTTTT
CDR3aa: CASSLPTGEKLFF

j_gene: TRBJ1-5
len: 12
abundance: .
v_gene: TRBV6-6
d_gene: .
CDR3nt: TGTGCCAGCAGGGGGGGAAATCAGCCCCAGCATTTT
CDR3aa: CASRGGNQPQHF

j_gene: TRBJ2-1
len: 13
abundance: .
v_gene: TRBV11-3
d_gene: .
CDR3nt: TGTGCCAGCAGCTTAGCGGGAGCGGATGAGCAGTTCTTC
CDR3aa: CASSLAGADEQFF

j_gene: TRBJ1-2
len: 14
abundance: .
v_gene: TRBV4-1
d_gene: .
CDR3nt: TGCGCCAGCAGCCACCCACAGGGCAACTATGGCTACACCTTC
CDR3aa: CASSHPQGNYGYTF

j_gene: TRBJ2-1
len: 16
abundance: .
v_gene: TRBV11-2
d_gene: .
CDR3nt: TGTGCCAGCAGCTTGGGCTGGGGTAGCGGAGTCCCTTTGGGGTTCTTC
CDR3aa: CASSLGWGSGVPLGFF

j_gene: TRBJ1-5
len: 13
abundance: .
v_gene: TRBV30
d_gene: .
CDR3nt: TGTGCCTGGGACAGCAATAGCAATCAGCCCCAGCATTTT
CDR3aa: CAWDSNSNQPQHF

j_gene: TRBJ1-2
len: 14
abundance: few
v_gene: TRBV9
d_gene: .
CDR3nt: TGTGCCAGCAGCGTAGTTGCGGGGGGCTATGGCTACACCTTC
CDR3aa: CASSVVAGGYGYTF

j_gene: TRBJ1-1
len: 11
abundance: few
v_gene: TRBV20-1
d_gene: TRBD1
CDR3nt: TGCAGTGCTCACAGGGGCCCTGAAGCTTTCTTT
CDR3aa: CSAHRGPEAFF

j_gene: TRBJ1-1
len: 14
abundance: .
v_gene: TRBV28
d_gene: .
CDR3nt: TGTGCCAGCACCCTGGGGCAGACGAACACTGAAGCTTTCTTT
CDR3aa: CASTLGQTNTEAFF

j_gene: TRBJ2-2
len: 15
abundance: .
v_gene: TRBV6-2/TRBV6-3
d_gene: TRBD2
CDR3nt: TGTGCCAGCACCCCTAGCGGGAGGGCCTCCCGGGAGCTGTTTTTT
CDR3aa: CASTPSGRASRELFF

j_gene: TRBJ1-2
len: 18
abundance: .
v_gene: TRBV7-2
d_gene: TRBD1
CDR3nt: TGTGCCAGCAGCTTAAGGCCCCTACAGGGGGCGGGATTCTATGGCTACACCTTC
CDR3aa: CASSLRPLQGAGFYGYTF

j_gene: TRBJ2-7
len: 16
abundance: .
v_gene: TRBV29-1
d_gene: TRBD2
CDR3nt: TGCAGCGTCCACGGGGTAGCGGGAGGGTTTGGCTACGAGCAGTACTTC
CDR3aa: CSVHGVAGGFGYEQYF

j_gene: TRBJ2-5
len: 13
abundance: .
v_gene: TRBV7-9
d_gene: TRBD1
CDR3nt: TGTGCCAGCAGCTTCACGTCCACAGGGGATGAGTACTTC
CDR3aa: CASSFTSTGDEYF

j_gene: TRBJ1-2
len: 16
abundance: .
v_gene: TRBV4-3
d_gene: TRBD1
CDR3nt: TGCGCCAGCAGCCAAGATAGGGGACAGGGAGGTGTTGGCTACACCTTC
CDR3aa: CASSQDRGQGGVGYTF

j_gene: TRBJ1-1
len: 15
abundance: .
v_gene: TRBV27
d_gene: TRBD1
CDR3nt: TGTGCCAGCAGTCCACAGGGGAGTGGGAACACTGAAGCTTTCTTT
CDR3aa: CASSPQGSGNTEAFF